This TCR beta chain emerged from a study of control samples from healthy donors and cancer patients. Only in-frame clones appear in the TCRdb table, and some are missing; sequencing was by immunoSEQ multiplex PCR. The data hold 200,000 or so clones, with 91% observed a single time. Sequencing used blood. The clonotype originates from a man aged 25-45 years in good health.

CDR3 protein: CASSGQGGNTIYF. The CDR3 coding sequence is TGTGCCAGCAGCGGACAGGGAGGAAACACCATATATTTT. The V gene is TRBV11-3, the J gene TRBJ1-3; TRBD1 matches at 8 bases. The CDR3 contains 13 residues. Germline V gives CDR1 SGHNT, CDR2 YENEEA. Trimming took 5 bases from V and 4 from J; bases not matched to a gene: 1.